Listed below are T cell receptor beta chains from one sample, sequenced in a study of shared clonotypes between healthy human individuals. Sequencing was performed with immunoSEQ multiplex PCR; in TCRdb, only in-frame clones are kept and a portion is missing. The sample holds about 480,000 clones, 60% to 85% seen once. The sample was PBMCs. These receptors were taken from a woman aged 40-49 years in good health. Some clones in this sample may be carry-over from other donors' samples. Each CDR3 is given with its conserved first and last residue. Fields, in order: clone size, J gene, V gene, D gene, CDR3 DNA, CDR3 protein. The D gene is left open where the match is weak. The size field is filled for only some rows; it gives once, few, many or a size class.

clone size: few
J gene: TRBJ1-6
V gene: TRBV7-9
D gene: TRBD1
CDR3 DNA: TGTGCCAGCAGCCTTACAGGGGCCCCGAATTCACCCCTCCACTTT
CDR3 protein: CASSLTGAPNSPLHF

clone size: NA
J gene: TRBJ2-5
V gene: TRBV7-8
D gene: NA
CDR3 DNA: TGTGCCAGCAGCTCTGGGACCCAAGAGACCCAGTACTTC
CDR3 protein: CASSSGTQETQYF

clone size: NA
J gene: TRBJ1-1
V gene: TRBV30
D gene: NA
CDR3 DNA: TGTGCCTGGAGTTTACAGGGAAACACTGAAGCTTTCTTT
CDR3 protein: CAWSLQGNTEAFF

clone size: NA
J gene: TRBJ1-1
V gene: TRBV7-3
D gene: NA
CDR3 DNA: TGTGCCAGCAGCTTAGAACCGGGATTCACTGAAGCTTTCTTT
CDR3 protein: CASSLEPGFTEAFF

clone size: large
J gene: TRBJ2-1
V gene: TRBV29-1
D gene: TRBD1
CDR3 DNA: TGCAGCGTCGGGACAGGGGTGGTCAATGAGCAGTTCTTC
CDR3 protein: CSVGTGVVNEQFF

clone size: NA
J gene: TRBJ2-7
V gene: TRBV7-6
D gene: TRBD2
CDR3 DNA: TGTGCCAGCAGCTTAGCAGGCCTAGCGGGCCCCCTGGGCGAGCAGTACTTC
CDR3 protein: CASSLAGLAGPLGEQYF

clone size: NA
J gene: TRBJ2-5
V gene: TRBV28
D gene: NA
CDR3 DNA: TGTGCCAGCAGCCGACCTAGTATAGTTGGGGGAGAGACCCAGTACTTC
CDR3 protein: CASSRPSIVGGETQYF

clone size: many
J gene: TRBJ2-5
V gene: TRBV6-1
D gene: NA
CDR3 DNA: TGTGCCAGCAGTGAAAGGGTCAGGGAGACCCAGTACTTC
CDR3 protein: CASSERVRETQYF

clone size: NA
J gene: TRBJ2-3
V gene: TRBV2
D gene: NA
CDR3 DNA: TGTGCCAGCAGTCTCTTGCGGGACCCCACAGATACGCAGTATTTT
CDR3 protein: CASSLLRDPTDTQYF

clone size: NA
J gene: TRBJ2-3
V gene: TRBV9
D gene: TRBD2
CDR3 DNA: TGTGCCAGCAGCACAGGGACTAGCGGGAGAGAAGATACGCAGTATTTT
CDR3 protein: CASSTGTSGREDTQYF

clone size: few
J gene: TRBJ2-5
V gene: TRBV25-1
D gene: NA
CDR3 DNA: TGTGCCAGCAGTGAGGGATGGACCCAGTACTTC
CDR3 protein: CASSEGWTQYF

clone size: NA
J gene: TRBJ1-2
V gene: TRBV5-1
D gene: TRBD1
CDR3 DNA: TGCGCCAGCAGCGAGGGACAGGGGGTCATCTCTGGCTACACCTTC
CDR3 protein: CASSEGQGVISGYTF

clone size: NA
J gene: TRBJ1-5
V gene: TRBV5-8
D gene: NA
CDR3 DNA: TGTGCCAGCAGCTTTGGGTCGCCCGGGAGCAATCAGCCCCAGCATTTT
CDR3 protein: CASSFGSPGSNQPQHF

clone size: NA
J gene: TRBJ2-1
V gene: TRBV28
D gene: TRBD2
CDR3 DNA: TGTGCCATCCATGGACATAGCGGGACGGATGAGCAGTTCTTC
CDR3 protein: CAIHGHSGTDEQFF

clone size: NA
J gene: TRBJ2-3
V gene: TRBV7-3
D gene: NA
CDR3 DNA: TGTGCCAGCAGCGCCCTAGGGGGGCCAGATACGCAGTATTTT
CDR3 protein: CASSALGGPDTQYF

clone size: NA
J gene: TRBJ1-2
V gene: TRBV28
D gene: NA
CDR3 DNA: TGTGCCAGCTACGGAGGGAGGGATGGCTACACCTTC
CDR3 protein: CASYGGRDGYTF

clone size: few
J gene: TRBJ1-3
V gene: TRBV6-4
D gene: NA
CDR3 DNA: TGTGCCAGCAGTTCTCCGAGACGCCCTTTT
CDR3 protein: CASSSPRRPF

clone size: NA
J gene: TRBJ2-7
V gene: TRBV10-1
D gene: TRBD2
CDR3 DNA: TGCGCCAGCAGATATAGCGGGAGGCCACCGCCCTACGAGCAGTACTTC
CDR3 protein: CASRYSGRPPPYEQYF

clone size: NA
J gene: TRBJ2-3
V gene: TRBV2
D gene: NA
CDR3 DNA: TGTGCCAGCAGTGATGGGGGGGCGTTCACAGATACGCAGTATTTT
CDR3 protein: CASSDGGAFTDTQYF

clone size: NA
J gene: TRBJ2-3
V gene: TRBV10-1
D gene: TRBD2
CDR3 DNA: TGCGCCAGCAGTGAGTCGGGACTAGCGGGAAAAGGGGATACGCAGTATTTT
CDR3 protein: CASSESGLAGKGDTQYF

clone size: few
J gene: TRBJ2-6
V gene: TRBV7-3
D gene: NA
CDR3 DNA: TGTGCCAGCAGCTCCCCCAAAGGGGCCAACGTCCTGACTTTC
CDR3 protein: CASSSPKGANVLTF

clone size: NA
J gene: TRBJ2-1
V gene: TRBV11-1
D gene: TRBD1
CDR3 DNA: TGTGCCAGCAGCTTCTGGACAGGGGGCCGTTACAATGAGCAGTTCTTC
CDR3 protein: CASSFWTGGRYNEQFF

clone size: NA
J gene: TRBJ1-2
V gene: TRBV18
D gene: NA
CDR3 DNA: TGTGCCAGCTCACCTCAAGACTGGGGCTATGGCTACACCTTC
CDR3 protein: CASSPQDWGYGYTF

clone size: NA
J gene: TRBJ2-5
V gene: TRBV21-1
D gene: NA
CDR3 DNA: TGTGCCAGCAGCAATGGGGACAGTTTGGAGACCCAGTACTTC
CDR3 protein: CASSNGDSLETQYF

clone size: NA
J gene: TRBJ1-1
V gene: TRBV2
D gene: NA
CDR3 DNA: TGTGCCAAACAAAAACAGGGTTATAGGGCTGAAGCTTTCTTT
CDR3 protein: CAKQKQGYRAEAFF

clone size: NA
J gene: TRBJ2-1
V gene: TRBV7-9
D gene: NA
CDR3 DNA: TGTGCCAGCAGCCAGATCGGTTACGAGCAGTTCTTC
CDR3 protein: CASSQIGYEQFF

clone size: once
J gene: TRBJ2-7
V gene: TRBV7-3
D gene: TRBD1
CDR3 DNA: TGTGCCAGCAGCTTAGGGTCAGGGGGTTACGAGCAGTACTTC
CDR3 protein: CASSLGSGGYEQYF